This T cell receptor (beta chain) is from a study of CD8+ T cells in alopecia areata (dated by TCRdb to the late 2010s). Looking at the study overall: Treated patients were enrolled in an open-label pilot trial of oral tofacitinib, 5 to 10 mg twice daily, for moderate-to-severe alopecia areata. Tofacitinib was administered for 6 to 18 months, and 6 months of follow-up off drug were then conducted to assess delayed response and recurrence. The SALT score, which quantifies the percentage of affected scalp surface area, was used to measure disease severity in treated patients. The study used high-throughput TCRbeta sequencing to examine T cell clonal expansion in alopecia areata, in both the C3H/HeJ mouse model and human patients. Human TCRbeta sequencing covered scalp tissue and sorted CD4+ and CD8+ peripheral blood T cells from patchy and totalis/universalis alopecia areata patients and healthy controls. Biopsies were taken from tofacitinib-treated patients at baseline and at 4 and 24 weeks of treatment, and a later scalp biopsy was taken in several of the tofacitinib-treated patients. Clonality in the scalp was compared among normal scalp (n=4), patchy alopecia areata scalp (n=8), and alopecia totalis/universalis scalp (n=8). RNA was obtained with the PAXgene miRNA kit for fixed scalp, the miRNeasy kit for PBMCs, and the RNeasy kit for mouse skin. Amplification of TCRbeta CDR3 regions was done by immunoSEQ multiplex PCR using 35 Vbeta forward primers and 13 Jbeta reverse primers.

Library method: the immunoSEQ multiplex PCR assay. For TCR sequencing, RNA was extracted from every sample and reverse transcribed into cDNA to serve as template. First-strand cDNA was synthesized using SuperScript III with a 2:1 mix of oligo-dT and random hexamers. Amplification bias was assessed with a synthetic immune receptor repertoire, and residual bias was removed computationally. The paper's data handling went like this. After raw reads were preprocessed to remove errors, the CDR3 was defined following IMGT conventions as running from the conserved cysteine to phenylalanine. Clonality was computed by normalizing Shannon entropy by log2 of the number of productive unique TCRs and subtracting the result from 1. CD4 or CD8 identity of scalp clones was inferred by cross-referencing scalp TCRbeta sequences with sorted blood CD4 and CD8 repertoires. Here the immuneACCESS table is served through TCRdb, limited to in-frame sequences with V and J called. Missing clones are a known gap in these copies; in checked studies unresolved V genes cover under half, and the rest lacks a known reason. The V and J calls and clone size were taken over from that table, and D and trimming were inferred from the DNA. Across this sample there are around 290,000 clones, with roughly 50% seen only once. The top ten clonotypes cover less than 2% of the sample.

Interpreted using the paper, the time point label stands for: less than 30 weeks on oral tofacitinib. Read against the paper, the sample's treatment or condition label means: oral pan-JAK inhibitor, 5-10 mg twice daily. Lesional scalp punch biopsies and peripheral blood were obtained from alopecia areata patients. PBMCs were isolated by density centrifugation and stained for CD3, CD4 and CD8, after which CD4+ and CD8+ T cells were sorted on a FACSAria. Including the terminal cysteine and phenylalanine, the CDR3 comprises 14 residues. Solely the CDR3 DNA is kept, with 42 bases framed from the first base. Trimming costs V 2 bases and J 1 base, and their ends lie 5 bases apart. The germline V gene yields KGHSY for CDR1 and FQNENV for CDR2. Study-wide findings and limitations: With tofacitinib, both scalp clonality and the number of expanded CD8+ clones among the top 100 scalp clones went down significantly. During tofacitinib treatment, many expanded lesional clones remained in scalp and blood, and this persistence may partly explain relapse after treatment is stopped. Higher clonality and more expanded CD8+ clones were observed in lesional scalp than in normal scalp, particularly in alopecia totalis/universalis, a finding suggestive of antigenic drive. Shared TCR sequences between patients were less evident than in mice, which may be partly attributable to HLA diversity in the patient population. Because the treated cohort was small and included a single nonresponder, larger studies are needed to assess links between baseline CD8+ expansion and response. Resident alphabeta T cells in normal human skin are also sequenced, complicating scalp TCR repertoire analysis, unlike mouse skin dominated by gammadelta T cells.

This clone appeared a few times. The antigen it recognizes is unknown. Qualities for individual bases were not recorded, and no much larger clone is one base off. The V gene is TRBV16 and the J gene is TRBJ1-4, with no confident D gene call. This sequence originates from a human donor with alopecia areata. This specimen consisted of CD4+ T cells sorted from blood, obtained at week 24, from a patient treated with tofacitinib. The CDR3 is CASSQHRTNEKLFF. The DNA sequence is given as TGTGCCAGCAGCCAACACCGAACTAATGAAAAACTGTTTTTT.